The 22 T cell receptor beta chains reported below all come from one sample, sequenced in a study of shared T cell receptors in the human thymus. TCRdb's copy holds only in-frame clones and misses some; the assay was immunoSEQ multiplex PCR. This sample has fewer than 700,000 clones, with around 87% found just once. These data also featured in a second study, about human thymus T cells.

The sample consisted of thymocytes. These receptors were taken from a boy under three years old with a congenital heart defect.

V and J are TRBV30 and TRBJ1-1; TRBD1 agrees at 7 bases. Germline V gene sequence: CDR1 GTSNPN, CDR2 SVGIG (reference sequence). V lost 3 bases to trimming and J lost 5 bases; unmatched junction nucleotides: 15. There are 16 residues in the CDR3. This CDR3 is CAWRSVQQGRRTEAFF. In DNA form, the CDR3 reads TGTGCCTGGAGGTCGGTCCAACAGGGGAGAAGGACTGAAGCTTTCTTT.

The genes are TRBV4-1 and TRBJ2-3; 11 bases line up with TRBD1. Germline loops: CDR1 MGHRA, CDR2 YSYEKL. Trimming removed 3 bases from V and 5 bases from J; junction bases left unmatched: 7. The CDR3 consists of 16 residues. CDR3: CASSHGRDRGKDTQYF. As DNA, the CDR3 is TGCGCCAGCAGCCATGGCCGGGACAGGGGGAAAGATACGCAGTATTTT.

V usage is TRBV28 and J usage is TRBJ1-1; D is unclear. V lost 11 bases to trimming and J lost 3 bases, with 16 bases between them. CDR1 MDHEN and CDR2 SYDVKM come from the germline V gene. This CDR3 has 13 residues. CDR3 protein: CASSIPRDTEAFF. The CDR3 bases are TGTGCCTCTTCGATCCCGAGGGACACTGAAGCTTTCTTT.

This chain joins TRBV6-5 and TRBJ2-2; D gene ambiguous. Germline V gene lookup returns CDR1 MNHEY and CDR2 SVGAGI. V was trimmed by 9 bases and J by 1 base, leaving 6 bases between them. The length of the CDR3 is 12 residues. CDR3 protein: CARLMNTGELFF. CDR3 nucleotides: TGTGCCAGACTGATGAACACCGGGGAGCTGTTTTTT.

The V call is TRBV7-8, the J call TRBJ2-3, with 11 bases that match TRBD2. The CDR3 spans 17 residues. J was trimmed by 5 bases and V by 0 bases; bases with no gene match: 7. Per germline, CDR1 SGHVS and CDR2 FQNEAQ. DNA for the CDR3: TGTGCCAGCAGCTTAGCGCTAATTGGACTAGCGGGAGATACGCAGTATTTT. Translated: CASSLALIGLAGDTQYF.

This chain uses TRBV15 with TRBJ2-4, with D perhaps TRBD2 (7 bases). Looked up from germline, CDR1 is LNHNV and CDR2 is YYDKDF (reference sequence). This CDR3 is built from 20 residues. V was clipped by 3 bases and J by 0 bases, with 24 bases between them. The CDR3 nucleotides are TGTGCCACCAGCAGGGGTGGGGGGGCAGGCCGATTCTTAGCCAAAAACATTCAGTACTTC. As protein: CATSRGGGAGRFLAKNIQYF. Full variable domain (remainder filled in from reference TRBV15 and TRBJ2-4): DAMVIQNPRYQVTQFGKPVTLSCSQTLNHNVMYWYQQKSSQAPKLLFHYYDKDFNNEADTPDNFQSRRPNTSFCFLDIRSPGLGDTAMYLCATSRGGGAGRFLAKNIQYFGAGTRLSVL.

This chain joins TRBV10-3 and TRBJ2-1, with a tentative D call TRBD1 (5 bases). Trimming stripped 0 bases from V and 2 bases from J, with 8 bases between. Germline lookup yields CDR1 ENHRY and CDR2 SYGVKD. This CDR3 is built from 15 residues. The CDR3 region is CAISESGLPYNEQFF. CDR3 DNA: TGTGCCATCAGTGAGTCGGGGCTACCCTACAATGAGCAGTTCTTC.

The V and J genes are TRBV9 and TRBJ2-7, with 8 bases that match TRBD1. CDR3 size: 15 residues. V trimming: 4 bases; J trimming: 6 bases; junction bases outside the gene matches: 12. CDR1 SGDLS and CDR2 YYNGEE come from the germline V gene. The CDR3 reads CASSPPGQVRGEQYF. The CDR3 bases are TGTGCCAGCAGCCCCCCGGGACAGGTAAGAGGCGAGCAGTACTTC.

The V call is TRBV4-1, the J call TRBJ2-1; TRBD2 matches at 10 bases. V lost 4 bases, J lost 8 bases, and 11 bases stayed unmatched. The V gene's germline CDR1 is MGHRA and CDR2 YSYEKL. The CDR3 is 16 amino acids. CDR3 sequence reads: CASSPSTSGAYHEQFF. The CDR3 DNA follows: TGCGCCAGCAGCCCCTCAACTAGCGGGGCCTATCATGAGCAGTTCTTC.

Here the CDR3 reads CASSTGVRGQGLWGQPQHF. The CDR3 DNA is TGTGCCAGCAGCACCGGGGTAAGAGGACAGGGGCTTTGGGGTCAGCCCCAGCATTTT. The chain joins TRBV7-8 to TRBJ1-5, with 9 positions matching TRBD1. J was trimmed by 6 bases and V by 5 bases; bases with no gene match: 20. Germline V gene data show CDR1 as SGHVS and CDR2 as FQNEAQ. The CDR3 totals 19 residues. Full variable domain (outside the CDR3, taken from reference TRBV7-8 and TRBJ1-5): GAGVSQSPRYKVAKRGQDVALRCDPISGHVSLFWYQQALGQGPEFLTYFQNEAQLDKSGLPSDRFFAERPEGSVSTLKIQRTQQEDSAVYLCASSTGVRGQGLWGQPQHFGDGTRLSIL.

This chain connects TRBV11-3 to TRBJ2-7; tentative D call: TRBD2 (6 bases). The V end lost 4 bases, the J end lost 4 bases, and 8 bases lay between the germline ends. Germline V lookup: CDR1 SGHNT, CDR2 YENEEA. The CDR3 sequence is 12 residues long. CDR3 coding DNA: TGTGCCAGCAGCTCTAGCGAGTACGAGCAGTACTTC. It encodes CASSSSEYEQYF.

The chain joins TRBV6-1 to TRBJ2-3; 9 nucleotides agree with TRBD1. The CDR3 loop spans 19 amino acids. Germline values: CDR1 MNHNS, CDR2 SASEGT. Trimming removed 2 bases from V and 5 bases from J; junction bases left unmatched: 17. CDR3 protein: CASSENPGQGKCAEDTQYF. CDR3 sequence (DNA): TGTGCCAGCAGTGAAAATCCGGGACAGGGAAAGTGCGCTGAAGATACGCAGTATTTT.

The chain joins TRBV6-4 to TRBJ1-2; 10 nucleotides agree with TRBD1. The CDR3 contains 15 residues. V shed 9 bases, J shed 8 bases, and the junction held 15 bases outside the gene matches. Germline CDR1 is MRHNA and CDR2 is SNTAGT. CDR3 loop: CARGESTGGTRGYTF. DNA for the CDR3: TGTGCCAGAGGGGAGTCGACAGGGGGCACTAGGGGCTACACCTTC.

The chain combines TRBV11-2 with TRBJ2-2; TRBD1 agrees at 7 bases. V trimming: 4 bases; J trimming: 7 bases; junction bases outside the gene matches: 9. CDR1 SGHAT and CDR2 FQNNGV come from the germline V gene. The CDR3 is 15 amino acids. The CDR3 coding sequence is TGTGCCAGCAGCTACCGCGACAGGGCAAGCGGGGAGCTGTTTTTT. This gives the protein CASSYRDRASGELFF.

The V and J genes are TRBV5-1 and TRBJ2-3, with TRBD2 as a possible D gene (6 bases). The V and J ends lost 0 bases and 1 base respectively, with 9 bases between them. Looked up from germline, CDR1 is SGHRS and CDR2 is YFSETQ. The CDR3 loop spans 15 amino acids. CDR3 amino acids: CASSLGTTRTDTQYF. The CDR3 nucleotides read TGCGCCAGCAGCTTGGGGACTACCCGCACAGATACGCAGTATTTT.

The V call is TRBV9, the J call TRBJ2-7; tentative D call: TRBD2 (7 bases). The V gene's germline CDR1 is SGDLS and CDR2 YYNGEE. The CDR3 totals 13 residues. Trimming cost V 1 base and J 5 bases, with 10 bases left between them. CDR3 nucleotides: TGTGCCAGCAGCGTAAGGGGGAGGGACGAGCAGTACTTC. Protein: CASSVRGRDEQYF. Full variable domain (remainder filled in from reference TRBV9 and TRBJ2-7): DSGVTQTPKHLITATGQRVTLRCSPRSGDLSVYWYQQSLDQGLQFLIQYYNGEERAKGNILERFSAQQFPDLHSELNLSSLELGDSALYFCASSVRGRDEQYFGPGTRLTVT.

The chain employs TRBV12-5 and TRBJ2-6; no clear D. Germline values: CDR1 LGHNT, CDR2 FRNRAP. The CDR3 consists of 19 residues. V dropped 1 base and J dropped 0 bases, with 16 bases sitting between them. As DNA, the CDR3 is TGTGCTAGTGGTTTGGAACAACGCCCAGTCAGCTCTGGGGCCAACGTCCTGACTTTC. Its translation: CASGLEQRPVSSGANVLTF.

V is TRBV5-6 and J is TRBJ2-5; 11 bases line up with TRBD2. Judging by the DNA end, TRBJ2-7 fits better; the J call may be wrong. CDR1 is SGHDT, CDR2 YYEEEE, per germline. This CDR3 region has 14 residues. The CDR3 reads CASSFTSGSGEQYF. The CDR3 DNA reads as TGTGCCAGCAGCTTTACTAGCGGGAGCGGCGAGCAGTACTTC.

In nucleotides, the CDR3 is TGTGCCAGCTCACCACTGGAGGCTAGCGGGAGTCCCCAGTACTTC. This translates into CASSPLEASGSPQYF. J is TRBJ2-5 and V is TRBV18; the match to TRBD2 covers 10 bases. Germline loops: CDR1 KGHSH, CDR2 LQKENI. V dropped 1 base and J dropped 9; count of bases not matched to a gene: 8. The CDR3 runs 15 residues. Full variable domain (remainder filled in from reference TRBV18 and TRBJ2-5): NAGVMQNPRHLVRRRGQEARLRCSPMKGHSHVYWYRQLPEEGLKFMVYLQKENIIDESGMPKERFSAEFPKEGPSILRIQQVVRGDSAAYFCASSPLEASGSPQYFGPGTRLLVL.

The CDR3 is CASSSQGQGGYEQYF. CDR3 DNA: TGTGCCAGCAGCTCACAAGGGCAGGGGGGCTACGAGCAGTACTTC. The rearrangement joins TRBV7-8 to TRBJ2-7; D may be TRBD1 (7 bases). Looked up from germline, CDR1 is SGHVS and CDR2 is FQNEAQ. This CDR3 region has 15 residues. V was shortened by 4 bases and J by 3 bases, with 16 bases between the two germline ends.

A remark on this clone: An end of the junction differs from the germline gene, which may be a read error. The chain uses TRBV7-9 and TRBJ2-7, with TRBD2 matching 8 bases. The CDR3 spans 12 residues. Germline values: CDR1 SEHNR, CDR2 FQNEAQ (reference sequence). The CDR3 here is CASSLGGGWLVF. The CDR3 region has the DNA TGTGCCAGCAGCCTCGGGGGGGGTTGGCTGGTTTTC.

CDR3 region: CASSPLASLTDTQYF. The CDR3 DNA is TGTGCCAGCAGCCCCCTCGCGAGTCTCACAGATACGCAGTATTTT. The genes are TRBV5-6 and TRBJ2-3; D remains unclear. V lost 4 bases, J lost 2 bases, and 14 bases lay in between. Germline V gives CDR1 SGHDT, CDR2 YYEEEE. CDR3 size: 15 residues.